One sample yielded the 22 T cell receptor beta chains listed below, sequenced in a study of post-analysis software for immune sequencing data. Study conclusions and caveats: A few TRBV segments appeared more often in patients than in controls, and TRBV5-6, TRBV5-1 and TRBV20-1 were among these.

Which antigens these TCRs recognize remains unknown. The TCR beta cDNA libraries carried unique molecular identifiers. TCRdb passed the PCR reads through MiXCR, listing each CDR3 protein once. The sample gives 380,000 or so distinct CDR3 sequences, less than 40% of which show up once; 13% is in the top ten. Sequencing input: blood. These receptors were obtained from a girl between 5 and 17 years old with multiple sclerosis.

The CDR3 sequence: CSASDRDQPQHF. Written as DNA, the CDR3 is TGCAGTGCTTCGGACAGGGACCAGCCCCAGCATTTT. The rearrangement uses TRBV20-1 and TRBJ1-5; 8 bases are shared with TRBD1. The CDR3 is 12 amino acids. Trimming removed 5 bases from V and 7 bases from J; junction bases left unmatched: 4. The V gene's germline CDR1 is DFQATT and CDR2 SNEGSKA (reference sequence).

This sequence joins TRBV7-9 and TRBJ2-3; 7 bases match TRBD1. The CDR3 runs 15 residues. Germline V gene lookup returns CDR1 SEHNR and CDR2 FQNEAQ (reference sequence). V dropped 7 bases and J dropped 1; count of bases not matched to a gene: 8. The CDR3: CASTGTGTGTDTQYF. CDR3 in DNA: TGTGCCAGCACCGGTACCGGGACAGGCACAGATACGCAGTATTTT.

The table lists this clonotype with many counts. V gene TRBV12-3 or TRBV12-4 combines with J gene TRBJ2-5; D is undetermined. V shed 6 bases and J shed 3 bases, with 5 bases lying between them. The CDR3 is made up of 11 amino acids. The CDR3: CASRLEETQYF. The CDR3 DNA follows: TGTGCCAGCAGACTGGAAGAGACCCAGTACTTC.

V usage is TRBV4-1 and J usage is TRBJ2-7, with 7 bases aligning to TRBD1. CDR1 is MGHRA and CDR2 is YSYEKL in the germline V gene. This CDR3 spans 13 amino acids. V lost 5 bases, J lost 13 bases, and 14 bases stayed unmatched. The CDR3 sequence is CASSFPGGDEAYF. The CDR3 DNA reads as TGCGCCAGCAGCTTCCCAGGGGGTGATGAAGCTTACTTC.

The V gene is TRBV7-2, the J gene TRBJ1-1; D uncertain. CDR3 length: 17 residues. Trimming stripped 5 bases from V and 0 bases from J, with 19 bases between. Per the germline V gene, CDR1 is SGHTA and CDR2 is FQGNSA. In DNA form, the CDR3 reads TGTGCCAGCAGCCTACCACGAGAGCGAGAGATGAACACTGAAGCTTTCTTT. It translates to CASSLPREREMNTEAFF.

This sequence joins TRBV12-3 or TRBV12-4 and TRBJ1-5; a possible D gene is TRBD1 (5 bases). The CDR3 loop spans 14 amino acids. V lost 7 bases and J lost 3, with 13 bases in between. Written as DNA, the CDR3 is TGTGCCAGCACCATGCAGGGTTCCAATCAGCCCCAGCATTTT. The encoded protein is CASTMQGSNQPQHF.

This clonotype was seen more than once but under ten times. This sequence joins TRBV24-1 and TRBJ2-3; possibly TRBD2 for D (5 bases). Germline-derived CDR1 and CDR2 are KGHDR and SFDVKD. V dropped 7 bases and J dropped 0 bases, with 7 bases sitting between them. The CDR3 is 13 residues long. The CDR3 DNA sequence: TGTGCCACCAGGCCGGGAAGCACAGATACGCAGTATTTT. Its protein is CATRPGSTDTQYF.

As to this clonotype: This may be a read error, as it is one base from a much larger clone. The chain employs TRBV20-1 and TRBJ1-1, with D unresolved. The CDR3 is made up of 11 amino acids. CDR1 DFQATT and CDR2 SNEGSKA come from the germline V gene (reference sequence). The V end lost 5 bases, the J end lost 10 bases, and 14 bases lay between the germline ends. The CDR3 nucleotides are TGCAGTGCTCCAAGAAGGAGTGGAGCTTTCTTT. This gives the protein CSAPRRSGAFF.

The J gene is TRBJ2-1, the V gene TRBV7-9; weak D call: TRBD1 (6 bases). The CDR3 runs to 14 residues. Germline V CDR1 and CDR2: SEHNR, FQNEAQ (reference sequence). Between the trimmed V and J ends, which lost 6 bases and 4 bases, there was a span of 13 bases. The CDR3 sequence: CASRGAGDYNEQFF. As DNA, the CDR3 is TGTGCCAGCAGAGGGGCAGGGGATTACAATGAGCAGTTCTTC.

The chain employs TRBV6-1 and TRBJ2-5; tentative D call: TRBD1 (6 bases). This CDR3 is built from 15 residues. Per germline, CDR1 MNHNS and CDR2 SASEGT. CDR3 bases: TGTGCAAGAGGGGGTAGGGGATGGGTAGAGGAGACCCAGTACTTC. This gives the protein CARGGRGWVEETQYF.

Only a few counts were recorded for this clonotype. The rearrangement uses TRBV28 and TRBJ1-1; 10 bases match TRBD1. The V gene end was trimmed by 6 bases and the J gene end by 4 bases; junction bases not matched to a gene: 14. This CDR3 comprises 17 residues. The V gene's germline CDR1 is MDHEN and CDR2 SYDVKM. This chain's CDR3 is CASSVGYLRQGATEAFF. The CDR3 bases are TGTGCCAGCAGCGTCGGGTACCTTCGACAGGGGGCCACTGAAGCTTTCTTT. The complete variable domain, with remaining parts taken from reference TRBV28 and TRBJ1-1, reads DVKVTQSSRYLVKRTGEKVFLECVQDMDHENMFWYRQDPGLGLRLIYFSYDVKMKEKGDIPEGYSVSREKKERFSLILESASTNQTSMYLCASSVGYLRQGATEAFFGQGTRLTVV.

There are a few counts of this clonotype. This chain uses TRBV7-9 with TRBJ1-2; maybe TRBD1 (6 bases). The CDR3 extends over 14 amino acids. The V end lost 5 bases, the J end lost 3 bases, and 13 bases lay between the germline ends. CDR1 SEHNR and CDR2 FQNEAQ come from the germline V gene (reference sequence). CDR3 coding DNA: TGTGCCAGCAGCCGGAAGGGGGAAGACTATGGCTACACCTTC. Translation: CASSRKGEDYGYTF. Full variable domain (missing parts from reference TRBV7-9 and TRBJ1-2): DTGVSQNPRHKITKRGQNVTFRCDPISEHNRLYWYRQTLGQGPEFLTYFQNEAQLEKSRLLSDRFSAERPKGSFSTLEIQRTEQGDSAMYLCASSRKGEDYGYTFGSGTRLTVV.

The chain links TRBV7-8 to TRBJ1-2; TRBD1 matches at 9 bases. Germline CDR1 reads SGHVS; CDR2 reads FQNEAQ. V lost 1 base to trimming and J lost 1 base; unmatched junction nucleotides: 7. The CDR3 consists of 17 residues. DNA of the CDR3: TGTGCCAGCAGCTTAGTTACAGGGGGCACATTTAACTATGGCTACACCTTC. This translates into CASSLVTGGTFNYGYTF.

This clonotype was detected a few times. The chain has TRBV12-3 or TRBV12-4 and TRBJ2-3, with no clear D. V gave up 2 bases and J gave up 0 bases, with 12 bases separating them. CDR3 length: 16 amino acids. The CDR3 is CASSLIPGSSTDTQYF. CDR3 nucleotide sequence: TGTGCCAGCAGTTTAATTCCCGGCAGTAGCACAGATACGCAGTATTTT.

This sequence joins TRBV12-3 or TRBV12-4 and TRBJ2-7; D unclear. CDR3 length: 12 amino acids. V was pared by 10 bases and J by 5 bases, with 15 bases between. The CDR3 reads CATRFDLDEQYF. The CDR3 coding sequence is TGTGCCACCCGATTCGACTTGGACGAGCAGTACTTC.

V gene TRBV4-3 combines with J gene TRBJ2-2; D is possibly TRBD2 (6 bases). CDR1 LGHNA and CDR2 YSLEER come from the germline V gene. Trimming removed 6 bases from V and 4 bases from J, with 12 bases in between. CDR3 length equals 14 residues. The CDR3 reads CASRPAGTTGELFF. CDR3 bases: TGCGCCAGCAGGCCAGCGGGCACCACCGGGGAGCTGTTTTTT.

This sequence joins TRBV5-1 and TRBJ1-1; D is ambiguous. V dropped 0 bases and J dropped 6 bases, with 12 bases sitting between them. Germline lookup yields CDR1 SGHRS and CDR2 YFSETQ. This CDR3 has 14 residues. The DNA for the CDR3 is TGCGCCAGCAGCTTGGGCAGTGGGAAGGCTGAAGCTTTCTTT. The encoded protein is CASSLGSGKAEAFF.

V gene TRBV19 combines with J gene TRBJ2-5; possibly TRBD2 for D (5 bases). Germline V CDR1 and CDR2: LNHDA, SQIVND (reference sequence). The CDR3 runs to 15 residues. Trimming stripped 3 bases from V and 5 bases from J, with 16 bases between. The CDR3 region is CASSISHLRRETQYF. The CDR3 DNA sequence: TGTGCCAGTAGTATTTCTCATTTAAGGAGGGAGACCCAGTACTTC.

Regarding this clonotype: An end of the junction differs from the germline gene, which may be a read error. CDR3 amino acids: CSGGSSTDTQYF. CDR3 DNA: TGTAGCGGGGGGTCTAGCACAGATACGCAGTATTTT. V gene TRBV20-1 combines with J gene TRBJ2-3, with 10 bases lining up with TRBD2. Germline V gene lookup returns CDR1 DFQATT and CDR2 SNEGSKA (reference sequence). This CDR3 is 12 amino acids long.

The chain is built from TRBV20-1 and TRBJ2-3; 14 positions agree with TRBD2. The germline V gene has CDR1 DFQATT and CDR2 SNEGSKA (reference sequence). Trimming removed 5 bases from V and 4 bases from J; junction bases left unmatched: 5. The CDR3 contains 15 residues. As DNA, the CDR3 is TGCAGTGCTCAGACTAGCGGGGGGGCTGCAGATACGCAGTATTTT. Its protein is CSAQTSGGAADTQYF.

The V gene is TRBV6-6, the J gene TRBJ2-1; D gene ambiguous. V lost 5 bases to trimming and J lost 9 bases, with 11 bases between them. The CDR3 is 12 amino acids. Germline V lookup: CDR1 MNHNY, CDR2 SVGAGI (reference sequence). The CDR3 loop is CASSHRAGEQFF. The CDR3 region has the DNA TGTGCCAGCAGTCACCGCGCCGGTGAGCAGTTCTTC.

The genes are TRBV6-6 and TRBJ1-3; tentatively, D is TRBD1 (5 bases). Looked up from germline, CDR1 is MNHNY and CDR2 is SVGAGI (reference sequence). The CDR3 runs 14 residues. V was shortened by 5 bases and J by 6 bases, with 14 bases between the two germline ends. The CDR3 spells CASSPRGGENTIYF. In nucleotides, the CDR3 is TGTGCCAGCAGTCCCCGGGGGGGGGAAAACACCATATATTTT.